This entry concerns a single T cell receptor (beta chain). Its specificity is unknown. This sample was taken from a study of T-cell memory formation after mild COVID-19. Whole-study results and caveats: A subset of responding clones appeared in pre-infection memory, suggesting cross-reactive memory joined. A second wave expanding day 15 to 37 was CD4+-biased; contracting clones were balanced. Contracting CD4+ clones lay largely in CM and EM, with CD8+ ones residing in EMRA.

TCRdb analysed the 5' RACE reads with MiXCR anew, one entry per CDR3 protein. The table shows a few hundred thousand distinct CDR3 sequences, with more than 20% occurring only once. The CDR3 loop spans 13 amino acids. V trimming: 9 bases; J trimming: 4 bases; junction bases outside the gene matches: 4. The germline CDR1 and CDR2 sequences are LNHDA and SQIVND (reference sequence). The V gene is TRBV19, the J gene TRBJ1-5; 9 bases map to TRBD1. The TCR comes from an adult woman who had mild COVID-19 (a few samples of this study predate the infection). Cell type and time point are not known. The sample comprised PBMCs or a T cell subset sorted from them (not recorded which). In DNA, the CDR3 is TGTGCCAGCCGGGACAGGGTTAATCAGCCCCAGCATTTT. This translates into CASRDRVNQPQHF. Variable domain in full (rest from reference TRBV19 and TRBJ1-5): DGGITQSPKYLFRKEGQNVTLSCEQNLNHDAMYWYRQDPGQGLRLIYYSQIVNDFQKGDIAEGYSVSREKKESFPLTVTSAQKNPTAFYLCASRDRVNQPQHFGDGTRLSIL.